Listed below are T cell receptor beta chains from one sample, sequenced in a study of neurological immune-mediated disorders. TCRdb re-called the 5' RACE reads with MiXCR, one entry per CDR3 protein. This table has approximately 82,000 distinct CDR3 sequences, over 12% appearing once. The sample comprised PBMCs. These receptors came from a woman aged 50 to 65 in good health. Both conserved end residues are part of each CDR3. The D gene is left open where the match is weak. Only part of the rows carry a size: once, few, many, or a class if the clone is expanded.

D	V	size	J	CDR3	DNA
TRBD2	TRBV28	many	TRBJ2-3	CASSSNSGYTDTQYF	TGTGCCAGCAGCTCCAATAGCGGGTACACAGATACGCAGTATTTT
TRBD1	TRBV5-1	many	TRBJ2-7	CASSFDRGLYEQYF	TGCGCCAGCAGCTTCGACAGGGGACTCTACGAGCAGTACTTC
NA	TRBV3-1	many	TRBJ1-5	CASSPSTRHGGPQHF	TGTGCCAGCAGCCCCTCCACGCGACACGGAGGGCCCCAGCATTTT
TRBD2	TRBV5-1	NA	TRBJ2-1	CASSFNSGEQSSYNEQFF	TGCGCCAGCAGCTTTAATAGCGGGGAACAGAGCTCCTACAATGAGCAGTTCTTC
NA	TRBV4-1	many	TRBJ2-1	CASSQGSGQPYNEQFF	TGCGCCAGCAGCCAAGGTTCGGGCCAGCCGTACAATGAGCAGTTCTTC
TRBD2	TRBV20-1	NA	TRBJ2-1	CSATLREKNEQFF	TGCAGTGCTACCTTGCGGGAGAAAAATGAGCAGTTCTTC
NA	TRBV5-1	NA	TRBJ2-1	CASSLGQMNEKLF	TGCGCCAGCAGCTTGGGACAGATGAATGAGAAGTTATTC
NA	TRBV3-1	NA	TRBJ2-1	CASSLPGPPGNEQFF	TGTGCCAGCAGCCTTCCGGGACCCCCCGGCAATGAGCAGTTCTTC
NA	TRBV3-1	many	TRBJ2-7	CASSQAPGQGIYEQYF	TGTGCCAGCAGCCAAGCCCCAGGGCAAGGTATCTACGAGCAGTACTTC
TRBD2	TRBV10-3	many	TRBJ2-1	CAISESLASGDNEQFF	TGTGCCATCAGTGAGTCGCTAGCTAGCGGTGACAATGAGCAGTTCTTC
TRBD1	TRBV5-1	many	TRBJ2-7	CASSLGGQGAVYEQYF	TGCGCCAGCAGCTTGGGGGGACAGGGGGCGGTATACGAGCAGTACTTC
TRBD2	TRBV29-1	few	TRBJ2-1	CSVEVAGQYNEQFF	TGCAGCGTTGAAGTAGCGGGGCAGTACAATGAGCAGTTCTTC
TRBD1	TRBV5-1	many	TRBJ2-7	CASSSTGQPIYEQYF	TGCGCCAGCAGCTCAACGGGACAGCCGATCTACGAGCAGTACTTC
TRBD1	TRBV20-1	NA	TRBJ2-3	CSARGDPRGRRTDTQYF	TGCAGTGCTAGAGGGGATCCGAGGGGGCGAAGGACAGATACGCAGTATTTT
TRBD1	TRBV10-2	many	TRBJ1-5	CASSRVGGDNQPQHF	TGCGCCAGCTCGCGAGTAGGGGGCGACAATCAGCCCCAGCATTTT
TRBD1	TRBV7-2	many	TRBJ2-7	CASSLSGGWGEQYF	TGTGCCAGCAGCTTATCAGGGGGCTGGGGCGAGCAGTACTTC